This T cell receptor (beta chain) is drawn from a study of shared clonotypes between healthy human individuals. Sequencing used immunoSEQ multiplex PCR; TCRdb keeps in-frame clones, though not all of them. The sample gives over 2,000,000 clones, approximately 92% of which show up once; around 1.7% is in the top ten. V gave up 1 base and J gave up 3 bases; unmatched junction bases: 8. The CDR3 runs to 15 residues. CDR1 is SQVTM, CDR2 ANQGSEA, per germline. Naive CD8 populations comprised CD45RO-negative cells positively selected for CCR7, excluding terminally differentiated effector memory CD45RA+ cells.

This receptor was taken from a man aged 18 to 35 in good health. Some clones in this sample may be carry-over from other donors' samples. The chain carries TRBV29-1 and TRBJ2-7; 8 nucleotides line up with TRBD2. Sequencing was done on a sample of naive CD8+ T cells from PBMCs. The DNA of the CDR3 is TGCAGCGTTGAAGGTCTGGACGGGGGGGGCTACGAGCAGTACTTC. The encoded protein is CSVEGLDGGGYEQYF.